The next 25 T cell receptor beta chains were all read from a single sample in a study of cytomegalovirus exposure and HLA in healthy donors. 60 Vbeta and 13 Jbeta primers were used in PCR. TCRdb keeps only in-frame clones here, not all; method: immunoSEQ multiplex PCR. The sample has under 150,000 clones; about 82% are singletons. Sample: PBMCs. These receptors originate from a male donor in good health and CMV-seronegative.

The CDR3 region is CASSVGQGLEKLFF. CDR3 bases: TGTGCCAGTAGTGTGGGACAGGGGCTTGAAAAACTGTTTTTT. The rearrangement links TRBV19 to TRBJ1-4; 10 positions agree with TRBD1. In germline, CDR1 is LNHDA, CDR2 SQIVND (reference sequence). The J segment lost 7 bases and the V segment lost 5 bases, leaving 4 bases of the junction unmatched. The CDR3 has 14 residues. Full variable domain (missing parts from reference TRBV19 and TRBJ1-4): DGGITQSPKYLFRKEGQNVTLSCEQNLNHDAMYWYRQDPGQGLRLIYYSQIVNDFQKGDIAEGYSVSREKKESFPLTVTSAQKNPTAFYLCASSVGQGLEKLFFGSGTQLSVL.

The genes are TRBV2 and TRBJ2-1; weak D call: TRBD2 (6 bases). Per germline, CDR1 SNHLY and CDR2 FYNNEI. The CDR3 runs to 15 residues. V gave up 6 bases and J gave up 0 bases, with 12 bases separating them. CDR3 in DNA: TGTGCCAGCAGGGGGGACGGGAGCTCCTACAATGAGCAGTTCTTC. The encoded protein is CASRGDGSSYNEQFF.

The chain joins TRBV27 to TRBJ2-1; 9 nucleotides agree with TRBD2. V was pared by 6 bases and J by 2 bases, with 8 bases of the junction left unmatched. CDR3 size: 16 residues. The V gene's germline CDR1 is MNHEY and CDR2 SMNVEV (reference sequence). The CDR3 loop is CASSPWRGGPYNEQFF. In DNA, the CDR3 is TGTGCCAGCAGCCCTTGGCGGGGGGGCCCCTACAATGAGCAGTTCTTC.

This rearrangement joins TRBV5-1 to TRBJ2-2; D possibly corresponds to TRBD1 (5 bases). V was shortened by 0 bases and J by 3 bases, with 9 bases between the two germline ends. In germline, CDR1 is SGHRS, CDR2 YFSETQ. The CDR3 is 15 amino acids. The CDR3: CASSLAGAHTGELFF. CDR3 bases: TGCGCCAGCAGCTTGGCTGGGGCTCACACCGGGGAGCTGTTTTTT.

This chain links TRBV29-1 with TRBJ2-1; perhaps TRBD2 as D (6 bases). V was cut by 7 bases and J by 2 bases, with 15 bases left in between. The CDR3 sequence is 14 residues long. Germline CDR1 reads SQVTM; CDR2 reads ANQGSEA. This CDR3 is CSGRSGGAYNEQFF. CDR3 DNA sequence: TGCAGCGGCCGTTCTGGCGGGGCCTACAATGAGCAGTTCTTC.

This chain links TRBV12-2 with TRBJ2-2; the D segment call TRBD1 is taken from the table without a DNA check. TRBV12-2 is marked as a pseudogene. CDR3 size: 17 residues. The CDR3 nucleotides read TGTGGTACGGACAGGGTTATGGACTACTCGAACACCGGGGAGCTGTTTTTT. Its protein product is CGTDRVMDYSNTGELFF.

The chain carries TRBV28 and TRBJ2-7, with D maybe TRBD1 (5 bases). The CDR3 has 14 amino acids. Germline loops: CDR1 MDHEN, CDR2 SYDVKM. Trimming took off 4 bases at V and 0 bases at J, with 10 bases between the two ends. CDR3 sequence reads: CASSWGSDSYEQYF. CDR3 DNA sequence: TGTGCCAGCAGTTGGGGCAGCGACTCCTACGAGCAGTACTTC.

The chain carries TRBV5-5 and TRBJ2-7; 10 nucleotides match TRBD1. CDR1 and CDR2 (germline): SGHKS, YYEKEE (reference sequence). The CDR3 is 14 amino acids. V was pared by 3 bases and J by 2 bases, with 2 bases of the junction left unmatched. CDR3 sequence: CASSWGTGAYEQYF. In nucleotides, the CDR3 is TGTGCCAGCAGCTGGGGGACAGGGGCCTACGAGCAGTACTTC.

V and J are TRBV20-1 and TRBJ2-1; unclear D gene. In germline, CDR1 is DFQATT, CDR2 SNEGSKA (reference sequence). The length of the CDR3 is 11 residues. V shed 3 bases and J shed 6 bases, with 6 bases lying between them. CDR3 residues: CSASFLNEQFF. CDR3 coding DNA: TGCAGTGCTAGTTTCCTCAATGAGCAGTTCTTC.

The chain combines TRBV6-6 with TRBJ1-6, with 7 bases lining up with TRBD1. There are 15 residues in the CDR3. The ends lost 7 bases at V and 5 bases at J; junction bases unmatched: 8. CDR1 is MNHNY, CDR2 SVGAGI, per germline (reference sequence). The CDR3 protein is CASNPVDRNNSPLHF. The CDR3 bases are TGTGCCAGCAACCCTGTGGACAGGAATAATTCACCCCTCCACTTT.

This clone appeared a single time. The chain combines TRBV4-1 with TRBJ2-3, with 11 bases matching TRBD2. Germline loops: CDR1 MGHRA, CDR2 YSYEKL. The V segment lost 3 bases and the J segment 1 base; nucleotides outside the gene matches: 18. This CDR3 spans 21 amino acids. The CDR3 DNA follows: TGCGCCAGCAGCCATGTTCCCTATTACCGACTAGCGGGGTCCCGCACAGATACGCAGTATTTT. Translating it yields CASSHVPYYRLAGSRTDTQYF.

CDR3 protein: CATSGLADRYEQYF. CDR3 sequence (DNA): TGTGCCACCAGCGGACTAGCGGATCGCTACGAGCAGTACTTC. The chain has TRBV15 and TRBJ2-7; 10 bases align to TRBD2. CDR3 length equals 14 residues. Trimming at V came to 5 bases and at J to 3 bases, leaving 4 bases not matched to a gene. CDR1 and CDR2 from the germline V gene are LNHNV and YYDKDF (reference sequence). The full variable domain, in which reference TRBV15 and TRBJ2-7 provide the parts outside the CDR3, is DAMVIQNPRYQVTQFGKPVTLSCSQTLNHNVMYWYQQKSSQAPKLLFHYYDKDFNNEADTPDNFQSRRPNTSFCFLDIRSPGLGDTAMYLCATSGLADRYEQYFGPGTRLTVT.

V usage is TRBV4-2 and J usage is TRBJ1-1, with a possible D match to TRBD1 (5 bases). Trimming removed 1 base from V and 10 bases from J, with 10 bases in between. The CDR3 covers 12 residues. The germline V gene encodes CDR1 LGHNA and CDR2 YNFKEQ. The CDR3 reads CASSQVAGLAFF. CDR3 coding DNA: TGTGCCAGCAGCCAAGTTGCAGGGCTAGCTTTCTTT.

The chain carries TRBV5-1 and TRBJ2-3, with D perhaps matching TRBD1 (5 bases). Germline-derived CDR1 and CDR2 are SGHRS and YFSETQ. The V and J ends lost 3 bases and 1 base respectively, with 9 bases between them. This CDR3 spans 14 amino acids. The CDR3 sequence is CASSYLGGTDTQYF. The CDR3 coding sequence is TGCGCCAGCAGCTATCTAGGGGGCACAGATACGCAGTATTTT.

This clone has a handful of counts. CDR3 bases: TGCGCCAGCCTACTCACAGGGGGCGATACGCAGTATTTT. The encoded protein is CASLLTGGDTQYF. The chain uses TRBV5-1 and TRBJ2-3, with 9 bases that match TRBD1. CDR1 and CDR2 (germline): SGHRS, YFSETQ. The J segment lost 6 bases and the V segment lost 7 bases, leaving 6 bases of the junction unmatched. The CDR3 extends over 13 amino acids.

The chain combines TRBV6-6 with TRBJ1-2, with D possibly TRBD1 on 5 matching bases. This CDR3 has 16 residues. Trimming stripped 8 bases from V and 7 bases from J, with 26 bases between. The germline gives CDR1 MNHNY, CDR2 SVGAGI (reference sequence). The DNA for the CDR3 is TGTGCCAGCGATGACCAGGGCCTTCACACTCGAGCTGGCTACACCTTC. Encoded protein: CASDDQGLHTRAGYTF.

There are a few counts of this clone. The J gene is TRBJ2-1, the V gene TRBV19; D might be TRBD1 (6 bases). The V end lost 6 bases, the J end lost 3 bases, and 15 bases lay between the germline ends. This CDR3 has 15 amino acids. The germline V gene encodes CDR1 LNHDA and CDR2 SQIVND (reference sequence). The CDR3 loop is CASRTTGRGYNEQFF. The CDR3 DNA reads TGTGCCAGTAGGACGACAGGAAGGGGCTACAATGAGCAGTTCTTC.

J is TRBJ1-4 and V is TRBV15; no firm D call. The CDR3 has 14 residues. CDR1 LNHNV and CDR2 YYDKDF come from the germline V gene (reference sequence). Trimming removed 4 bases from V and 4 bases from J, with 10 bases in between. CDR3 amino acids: CATSKRDLNEKLFF. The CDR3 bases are TGTGCCACCAGCAAGAGGGATCTTAATGAAAAACTGTTTTTT.

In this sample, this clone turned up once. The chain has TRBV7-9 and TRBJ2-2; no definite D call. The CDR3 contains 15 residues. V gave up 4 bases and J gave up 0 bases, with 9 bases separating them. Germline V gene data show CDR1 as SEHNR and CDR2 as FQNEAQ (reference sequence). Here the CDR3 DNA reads TGTGCCAGCAGCTCCCGCGCGACGAACACCGGGGAGCTGTTTTTT. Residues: CASSSRATNTGELFF.

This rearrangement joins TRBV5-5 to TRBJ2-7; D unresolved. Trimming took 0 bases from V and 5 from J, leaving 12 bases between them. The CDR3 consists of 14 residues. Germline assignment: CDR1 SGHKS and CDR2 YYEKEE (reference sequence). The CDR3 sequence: CASSLGQPWDEQYF. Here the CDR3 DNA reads TGTGCCAGCAGCTTGGGACAACCTTGGGACGAGCAGTACTTC.

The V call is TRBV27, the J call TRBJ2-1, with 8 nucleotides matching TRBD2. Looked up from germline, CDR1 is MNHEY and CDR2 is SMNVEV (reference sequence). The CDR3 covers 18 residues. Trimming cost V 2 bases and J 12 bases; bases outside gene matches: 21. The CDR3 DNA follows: TGTGCCAGCAGTTTAGGTTGGGGAGCGGGGGACGATCTGTCTGGGCAGTTCTTC. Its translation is CASSLGWGAGDDLSGQFF.

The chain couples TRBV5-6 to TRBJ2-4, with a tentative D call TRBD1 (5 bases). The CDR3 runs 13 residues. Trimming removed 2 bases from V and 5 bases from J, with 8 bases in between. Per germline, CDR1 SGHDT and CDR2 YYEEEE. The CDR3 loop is CASSFGAENIQYF. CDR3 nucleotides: TGTGCCAGCAGCTTTGGGGCAGAAAACATTCAGTACTTC.

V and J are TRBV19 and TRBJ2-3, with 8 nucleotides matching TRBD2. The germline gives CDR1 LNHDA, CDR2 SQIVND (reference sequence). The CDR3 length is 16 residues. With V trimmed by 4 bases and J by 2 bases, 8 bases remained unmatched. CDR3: CASSTFTSGFTDTQYF. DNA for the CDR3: TGTGCCAGTAGTACTTTTACTAGCGGATTCACAGATACGCAGTATTTT.

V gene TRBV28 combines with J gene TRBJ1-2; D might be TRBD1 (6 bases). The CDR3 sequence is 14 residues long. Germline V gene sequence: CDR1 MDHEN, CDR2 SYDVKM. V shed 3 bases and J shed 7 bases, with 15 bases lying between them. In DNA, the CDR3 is TGTGCCAGCAGTTTTCTGGGGGCGTCTAGTGGCTACACCTTC. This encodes CASSFLGASSGYTF.

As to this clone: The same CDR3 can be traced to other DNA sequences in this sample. As DNA, the CDR3 is TGCGCCAGCAGCTTGGGCAGGGGATTGGGTGGCTACACCTTC. This gives the protein CASSLGRGLGGYTF. This chain uses TRBV5-1 with TRBJ1-2, with D tentatively TRBD1 (6 bases). V shed 0 bases and J shed 7 bases, with 13 bases lying between them. Germline V CDR1 and CDR2: SGHRS, YFSETQ. This CDR3 spans 14 amino acids.